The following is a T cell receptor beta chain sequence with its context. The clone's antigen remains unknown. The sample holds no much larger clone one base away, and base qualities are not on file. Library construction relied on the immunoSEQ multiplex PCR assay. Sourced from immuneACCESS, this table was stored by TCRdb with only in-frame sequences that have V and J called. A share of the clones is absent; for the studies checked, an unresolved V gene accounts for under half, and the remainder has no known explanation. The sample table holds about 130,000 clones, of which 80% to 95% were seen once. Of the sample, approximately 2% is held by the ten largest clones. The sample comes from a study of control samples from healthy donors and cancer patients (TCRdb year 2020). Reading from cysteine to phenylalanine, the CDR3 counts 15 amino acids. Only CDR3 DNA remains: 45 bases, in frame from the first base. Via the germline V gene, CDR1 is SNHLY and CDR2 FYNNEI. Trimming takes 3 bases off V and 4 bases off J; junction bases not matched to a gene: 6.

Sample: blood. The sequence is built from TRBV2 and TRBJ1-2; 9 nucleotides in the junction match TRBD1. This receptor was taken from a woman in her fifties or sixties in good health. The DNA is TGTGCCAGCAGTGAGAGGGACAGGGTAACCTATGGCTACACCTTC. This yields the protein CASSERDRVTYGYTF.